The present T cell receptor (beta chain) was sequenced within a study of blood T cell repertoires in COVID-19. Across the study: The samples span acute and convalescent COVID-19 from the United States, Italy and Spain. PBMCs, B-cell-depleted T cells, or T cells provided the cDNA or gDNA that made up the material.

V trimming: 2 bases; J trimming: 4 bases; junction bases outside the gene matches: 4. Germline loops: CDR1 MDHEN, CDR2 SYDVKM. The CDR3 sequence is 15 residues long. This table comes from immunoSEQ multiplex PCR, and its TCRdb copy is limited to in-frame clones, with some not included. The data contain roughly 170,000 clones, 84% of them singletons. Everyone who took part was roughly 18 to 90 years old, and they came from about 25 US areas. Donors were grouped by their self-reported clinical history. The V gene is TRBV28, the J gene TRBJ1-4; 7 nucleotides align to TRBD1. Sequencing was done on a sample of PBMCs or T cells enriched from blood (not recorded which). The TCR comes from a man aged 50 to 59 who had recovered from COVID-19. In DNA form, the CDR3 reads TGTGCCAGCAGTTTACCGGACAGGATTAATGAAAAACTGTTTTTT. This codes for CASSLPDRINEKLFF.